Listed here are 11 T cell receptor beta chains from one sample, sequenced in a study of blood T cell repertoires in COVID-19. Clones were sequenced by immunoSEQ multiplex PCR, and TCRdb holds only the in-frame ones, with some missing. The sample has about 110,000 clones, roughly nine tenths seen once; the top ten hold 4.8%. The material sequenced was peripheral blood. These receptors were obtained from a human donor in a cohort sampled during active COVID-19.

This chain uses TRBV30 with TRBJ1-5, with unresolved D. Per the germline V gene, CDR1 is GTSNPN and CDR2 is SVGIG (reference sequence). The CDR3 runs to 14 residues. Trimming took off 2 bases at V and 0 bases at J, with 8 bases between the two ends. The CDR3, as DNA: TGTGCCTGGAGTATCGGGGATAGCAATCAGCCCCAGCATTTT. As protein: CAWSIGDSNQPQHF.

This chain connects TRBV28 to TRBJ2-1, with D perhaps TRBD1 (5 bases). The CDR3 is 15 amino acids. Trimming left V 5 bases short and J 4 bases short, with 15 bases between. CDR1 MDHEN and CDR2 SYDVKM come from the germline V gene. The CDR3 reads CASSATGAGYNEQFF. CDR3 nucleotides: TGTGCCAGCAGTGCCACTGGTGCAGGGTACAATGAGCAGTTCTTC.

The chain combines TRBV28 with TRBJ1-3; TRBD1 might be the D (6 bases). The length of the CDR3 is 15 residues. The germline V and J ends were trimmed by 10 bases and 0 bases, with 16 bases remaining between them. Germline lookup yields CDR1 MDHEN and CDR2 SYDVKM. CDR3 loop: CATTTQGDSGNTIYF. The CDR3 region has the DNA TGTGCCACCACTACACAGGGAGACTCTGGAAACACCATATATTTT.

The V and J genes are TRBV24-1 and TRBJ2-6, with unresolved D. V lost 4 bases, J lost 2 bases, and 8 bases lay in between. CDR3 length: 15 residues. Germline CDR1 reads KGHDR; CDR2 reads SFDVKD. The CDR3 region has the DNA TGTGCCACCAGTGACGAACTAACTGGGGCCAACGTCCTGACTTTC. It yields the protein CATSDELTGANVLTF.

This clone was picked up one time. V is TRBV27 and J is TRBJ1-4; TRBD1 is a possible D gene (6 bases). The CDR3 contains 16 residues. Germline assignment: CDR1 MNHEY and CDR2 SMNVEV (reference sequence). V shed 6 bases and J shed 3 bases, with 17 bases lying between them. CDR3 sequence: CASSRGGPRANEKLFF. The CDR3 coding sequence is TGTGCCAGCAGCCGCGGGGGGCCTCGGGCTAATGAAAAACTGTTTTTT.

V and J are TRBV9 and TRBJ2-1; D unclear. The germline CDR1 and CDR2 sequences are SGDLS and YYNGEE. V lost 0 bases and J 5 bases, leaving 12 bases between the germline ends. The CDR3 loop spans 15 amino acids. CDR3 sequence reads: CASSVATRQHNEQFF. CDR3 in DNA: TGTGCCAGCAGCGTAGCTACGAGGCAGCACAATGAGCAGTTCTTC.

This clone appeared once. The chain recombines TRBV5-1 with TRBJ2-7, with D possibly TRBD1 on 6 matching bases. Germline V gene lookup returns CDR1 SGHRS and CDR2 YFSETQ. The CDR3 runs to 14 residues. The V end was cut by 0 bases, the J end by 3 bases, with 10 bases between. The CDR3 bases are TGCGCCAGCAGCTTGGGGCAGGGACACTACGAGCAGTACTTC. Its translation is CASSLGQGHYEQYF.

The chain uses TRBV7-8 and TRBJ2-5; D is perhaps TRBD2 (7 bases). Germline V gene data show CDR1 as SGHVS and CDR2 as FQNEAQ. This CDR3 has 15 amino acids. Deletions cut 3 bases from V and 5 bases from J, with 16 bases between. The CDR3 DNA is TGTGCCAGCAGCTTTGACTGGGGGAGGGGGGAGACCCAGTACTTC. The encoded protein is CASSFDWGRGETQYF.

The CDR3 region is CASAQGGGYEQYF. In DNA, the CDR3 is TGTGCTAGTGCCCAGGGGGGCGGCTACGAGCAGTACTTC. The J gene is TRBJ2-7, the V gene TRBV12-5; possible D gene TRBD1, 7 bases. The CDR3 runs 13 residues. The V gene's germline CDR1 is LGHNT and CDR2 FRNRAP. V lost 7 bases to trimming and J lost 3 bases, with 13 bases between them. Using reference TRBV12-5 and TRBJ2-7 for the parts outside the CDR3, the full variable domain is DARVTQTPRHKVTEMGQEVTMRCQPILGHNTVFWYRQTMMQGLELLAYFRNRAPLDDSGMPKDRFSAEMPDATLATLKIQPSEPRDSAVYFCASAQGGGYEQYFGPGTRLTVT.

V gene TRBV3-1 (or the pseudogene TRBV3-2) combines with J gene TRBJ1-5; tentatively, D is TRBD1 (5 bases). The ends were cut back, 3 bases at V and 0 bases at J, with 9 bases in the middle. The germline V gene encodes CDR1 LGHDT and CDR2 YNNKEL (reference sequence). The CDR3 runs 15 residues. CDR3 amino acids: CASSHRQNSNQPQHF. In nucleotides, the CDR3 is TGTGCCAGCAGCCACAGACAGAATAGCAATCAGCCCCAGCATTTT.

CDR3 region: CASSLTPGSGYEQYF. CDR3 sequence (DNA): TGCGCCAGCAGCTTGACCCCAGGGTCTGGCTACGAGCAGTACTTC. The V and J genes are TRBV5-1 and TRBJ2-7; weak D call: TRBD1 (5 bases). This CDR3 region has 15 residues. V lost 1 base, J lost 3 bases, and 14 bases lay in between. Germline values: CDR1 SGHRS, CDR2 YFSETQ. The full variable domain, completed using reference TRBV5-1 and TRBJ2-7, is KAGVTQTPRYLIKTRGQQVTLSCSPISGHRSVSWYQQTPGQGLQFLFEYFSETQRNKGNFPGRFSGRQFSNSRSEMNVSTLELGDSALYLCASSLTPGSGYEQYFGPGTRLTVT.